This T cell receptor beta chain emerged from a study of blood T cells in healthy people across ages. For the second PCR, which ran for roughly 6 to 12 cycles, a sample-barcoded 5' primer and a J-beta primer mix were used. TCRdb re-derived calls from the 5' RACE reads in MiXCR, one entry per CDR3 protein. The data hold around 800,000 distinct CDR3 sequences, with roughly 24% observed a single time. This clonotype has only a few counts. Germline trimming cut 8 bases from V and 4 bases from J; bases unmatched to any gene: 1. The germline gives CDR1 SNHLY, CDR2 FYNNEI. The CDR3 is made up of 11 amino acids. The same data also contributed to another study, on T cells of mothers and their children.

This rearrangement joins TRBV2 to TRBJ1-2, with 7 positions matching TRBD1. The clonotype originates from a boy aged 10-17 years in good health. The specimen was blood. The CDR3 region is CASGQAYGYTF. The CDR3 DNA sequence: TGTGCCAGCGGACAGGCCTATGGCTACACCTTC.